This T cell receptor beta chain appears in the sequencing data of a study of T cell responses to AZD1222 COVID-19 vaccine. V shed 1 base and J 3 bases; nucleotides not matched to a gene: 10. Germline CDR1 reads SGHVS; CDR2 reads FNYEAQ. The CDR3 extends over 18 amino acids. Broader study findings: Baseline seropositivity occurred in only a handful of AZD1222 recipients. Clonal diversity may have been underestimated in mostly white British donors. An increase in Spike-specific TCR breadth and depth was observed after two AZD1222 doses.

On this clone itself: The antigen is not known.

Repertoires were generated with immunoSEQ multiplex PCR, while TCRdb's copy carries only in-frame clones and drops some. Of under 110,000 clones in the sample, about 90% were seen once. Sequences were derived from peripheral blood, sampled 28 days after the second AZD1222 dose. V usage is TRBV7-6 and J usage is TRBJ2-3, with TRBD1 identical over 10 bases. This sequence was found in an adult who received the AZD1222 COVID-19 vaccine. The CDR3 region is CASSLGRGDRGGTDTQYF. The CDR3 region has the DNA TGTGCCAGCAGCTTAGGGAGGGGGGACAGGGGTGGAACAGATACGCAGTATTTT. Drawing the rest from reference TRBV7-6 and TRBJ2-3, the complete variable domain is GAGVSQSPRYKVTKRGQDVALRCDPISGHVSLYWYRQALGQGPEFLTYFNYEAQQDKSGLPNDRFSAERPEGSISTLTIQRTEQRDSAMYRCASSLGRGDRGGTDTQYFGPGTRLTVL.